The 20 T cell receptor beta chains below all came from one sample that was sequenced in a study of T cell changes during pregnancy in multiple sclerosis. The assay was immunoSEQ multiplex PCR, and TCRdb's table has in-frame clones only and misses some. The table has roughly 40,000 clones, about nine tenths seen once. Sequences were derived from CD4+ T cells from peripheral blood mononuclear cells, sampled in the first trimester of pregnancy. The receptors derive from a female donor with multiple sclerosis, enrolled in a pregnancy study.

This chain joins TRBV30 and TRBJ1-4, with 9 bases lining up with TRBD1. Germline CDR1 is GTSNPN and CDR2 is SVGIG (reference sequence). Unmatched junction bases numbered 14, after V lost 4 bases and J lost 8 bases. The CDR3 covers 16 residues. The CDR3 sequence is CAWKQDRGRPREKLFF. The CDR3 nucleotides read TGTGCCTGGAAGCAGGACAGGGGACGACCGAGGGAAAAACTGTTTTTT.

The chain couples TRBV19 to TRBJ2-1, with 7 nucleotides matching TRBD2. Trimming removed 5 bases from V and 8 bases from J; junction bases left unmatched: 9. The CDR3 loop spans 14 amino acids. Germline V CDR1 and CDR2: LNHDA, SQIVND (reference sequence). CDR3 amino acids: CASSRLAVGDEQFF. The DNA of the CDR3 is TGTGCCAGTAGTCGGCTAGCGGTGGGCGATGAGCAGTTCTTC.

The chain recombines TRBV7-9 with TRBJ2-5, with D perhaps TRBD1 (6 bases). Trimming shortened V by 5 bases and J by 14 bases, and 15 bases separated the two germline ends. Germline lookup yields CDR1 SEHNR and CDR2 FQNEAQ (reference sequence). The CDR3 is made up of 11 amino acids. In DNA, the CDR3 is TGTGCCAGCAGCCTACAGGGACCCCGATACTTC. As protein: CASSLQGPRYF.

V is TRBV28 and J is TRBJ2-1; a weak D match, TRBD2 (7 bases). CDR1 is MDHEN, CDR2 SYDVKM, per germline. The CDR3 is made up of 15 amino acids. V was trimmed by 5 bases and J by 4 bases, leaving 15 bases between them. This CDR3 reads CASSPPGGGYNEQFF. The CDR3 DNA sequence: TGTGCCAGCAGTCCTCCGGGGGGCGGTTACAATGAGCAGTTCTTC.

This sequence joins TRBV6-4 and TRBJ1-1, with D possibly TRBD1 on 5 matching bases. Trimming left V 6 bases short and J 0 bases short, with 11 bases between. CDR3 length: 14 amino acids. Germline CDR1 is MRHNA and CDR2 is SNTAGT. Written as DNA, the CDR3 is TGTGCCAGCAGGGGGGGGGAGATGAACACTGAAGCTTTCTTT. This codes for CASRGGEMNTEAFF.

The chain links TRBV5-8 to TRBJ2-3, with D tentatively TRBD1 (6 bases). This CDR3 region has 15 residues. The germline V gene has CDR1 SGHTS and CDR2 YDEGEE. Trimming pared 0 bases from V and 2 bases from J, leaving 10 bases between. DNA for the CDR3: TGTGCCAGCAGCTTGGTTCAGGGGCCCACAGATACGCAGTATTTT. Translated: CASSLVQGPTDTQYF.

This sequence joins TRBV25-1 and TRBJ2-5; 11 nucleotides line up with TRBD1. Trimming at V came to 5 bases and at J to 4 bases, leaving 6 bases not matched to a gene. The CDR3 contains 15 residues. From germline, CDR1 is MGHDK and CDR2 SYGVNS. Here the CDR3 reads CASSQRDRGGETQYF. CDR3 sequence (DNA): TGTGCCAGCAGTCAAAGGGACAGGGGGGGAGAGACCCAGTACTTC.

The J gene is TRBJ1-1, the V gene TRBV2; maybe TRBD1 (5 bases). V was trimmed by 2 bases and J by 5 bases, leaving 12 bases between them. CDR1 is SNHLY and CDR2 is FYNNEI in the germline V gene. The CDR3 is made up of 14 amino acids. In DNA, the CDR3 is TGTGCCAGCAGTGAATCAGGGTTTTGGACTGAAGCTTTCTTT. It encodes CASSESGFWTEAFF.

For this clone: Different DNA sequences within this sample yield the same CDR3. The rearrangement links TRBV18 to TRBJ1-1, with D perhaps matching TRBD1 (5 bases). Between the trimmed V and J ends, which lost 3 bases and 2 bases, there was a span of 7 bases. CDR3 length: 13 residues. CDR1 is KGHSH and CDR2 is LQKENI in the germline V gene. CDR3 in DNA: TGTGCCAGCTCACCTACAGGAAACACTGAAGCTTTCTTT. Protein product: CASSPTGNTEAFF.

This clone came up once. The rearrangement links TRBV7-2 to TRBJ1-5, with 9 nucleotides matching TRBD1. Germline CDR1 SGHTA, CDR2 FQGNSA. The trim removed 5 bases at V and 7 bases at J, leaving 3 bases unmatched. CDR3 length: 13 residues. The CDR3 DNA follows: TGTGCCAGCAGCCGGACAGGGGACCAGCCCCAGCATTTT. It encodes CASSRTGDQPQHF.

V and J are TRBV6-5 and TRBJ2-7, with a possible D match to TRBD2 (5 bases). The CDR3 length is 15 residues. V gave up 0 bases and J gave up 4 bases, with 13 bases separating them. Germline lookup yields CDR1 MNHEY and CDR2 SVGAGI. The CDR3 DNA reads as TGTGCCAGCAGTTACTCGTCCCTAGCTCTATACGAGCAGTACTTC. Translated, it gives CASSYSSLALYEQYF.

The genes are TRBV28 and TRBJ1-1; D call uncertain. The length of the CDR3 is 14 residues. V lost 2 bases and J 1 base, leaving 8 bases between the germline ends. The germline CDR1 and CDR2 sequences are MDHEN and SYDVKM. The CDR3: CASSLGGWNTEAFF. CDR3 nucleotides: TGTGCCAGCAGTTTAGGAGGTTGGAACACTGAAGCTTTCTTT.

This chain connects TRBV14 to TRBJ1-1, with D possibly TRBD1 on 6 matching bases. Germline V lookup: CDR1 SGHDN, CDR2 FVKESK. The CDR3 consists of 13 residues. V was clipped by 5 bases and J by 1 base, with 8 bases between them. The chain's CDR3 is CASSVQGNTEAFF. The CDR3 nucleotides read TGTGCCAGCAGCGTACAGGGGAACACTGAAGCTTTCTTT. Full variable domain (rest looked up from reference TRBV14 and TRBJ1-1): EAGVTQFPSHSVIEKGQTVTLRCDPISGHDNLYWYRRVMGKEIKFLLHFVKESKQDESGMPNNRFLAERTGGTYSTLKVQPAELEDSGVYFCASSVQGNTEAFFGQGTRLTVV.

This chain joins TRBV2 and TRBJ2-7, with D possibly being TRBD1 (5 bases). The CDR3 spans 11 residues. V was clipped by 9 bases and J by 5 bases, with 11 bases between them. Germline V CDR1 and CDR2: SNHLY, FYNNEI. This CDR3 reads CASTFRDEQYF. In DNA form, the CDR3 reads TGTGCCAGTACTTTCAGGGACGAGCAGTACTTC.

V and J are TRBV5-8 and TRBJ1-3, with D tentatively TRBD1 (6 bases). The ends were cut back, 4 bases at V and 0 bases at J, with 17 bases in the middle. Germline assignment: CDR1 SGHTS and CDR2 YDEGEE. The CDR3 runs to 17 residues. CDR3 sequence (DNA): TGTGCCAGCAGCGGGGGGGCAGGGGCCTTCTCTGGAAACACCATATATTTT. This codes for CASSGGAGAFSGNTIYF.

The V call is TRBV14, the J call TRBJ2-5; TRBD2 might be the D (6 bases). CDR3 size: 15 residues. Trimming removed 4 bases at V and 5 bases at J, with 17 bases between. The germline CDR1 and CDR2 sequences are SGHDN and FVKESK. The DNA for the CDR3 is TGTGCCAGCAGCCCTCAGAGGGGTGGAGGGGAGACCCAGTACTTC. The encoded protein is CASSPQRGGGETQYF. Using reference TRBV14 and TRBJ2-5 for the parts outside the CDR3, the full variable domain is EAGVTQFPSHSVIEKGQTVTLRCDPISGHDNLYWYRRVMGKEIKFLLHFVKESKQDESGMPNNRFLAERTGGTYSTLKVQPAELEDSGVYFCASSPQRGGGETQYFGPGTRLLVL.

The gene calls are TRBV2 and TRBJ2-7, with 7 bases identical to TRBD1. The ends lost 7 bases at V and 7 bases at J; junction bases unmatched: 10. The CDR3 length is 13 residues. Germline assignment: CDR1 SNHLY and CDR2 FYNNEI. The CDR3 sequence is CASMIKGAGEQYF. Written as DNA, the CDR3 is TGTGCCAGCATGATCAAGGGGGCTGGGGAGCAGTACTTC.

The rearrangement uses TRBV7-6 and TRBJ2-3; TRBD2 matches 7 bases. Trimming removed 3 bases from V and 1 base from J; junction bases left unmatched: 4. The CDR3 spans 15 residues. Germline values: CDR1 SGHVS, CDR2 FNYEAQ. The CDR3 protein is CASSLASGRTDTQYF. The CDR3 DNA follows: TGTGCCAGCAGCTTGGCTAGCGGCCGCACAGATACGCAGTATTTT.

V and J are TRBV25-1 and TRBJ1-1; D unresolved. The germline gives CDR1 MGHDK, CDR2 SYGVNS. The CDR3 is made up of 11 amino acids. With 3 bases removed from V and 7 bases from J, the gap between germline ends came to 6 bases. The DNA for the CDR3 is TGTGCCAGCAGTGAGAGCCTTGAAGCTTTCTTT. Protein product: CASSESLEAFF. Combining the CDR3 with reference TRBV25-1 and TRBJ1-1 gives the whole variable domain EADIYQTPRYLVIGTGKKITLECSQTMGHDKMYWYQQDPGMELHLIHYSYGVNSTEKGDLSSESTVSRIRTEHFPLTLESARPSHTSQYLCASSESLEAFFGQGTRLTVV.

CDR3 coding DNA: TGTGCCAGCAGTTTAGGTTGGGACAGGGCGCACGAGCAGTACTTC. This translates into CASSLGWDRAHEQYF. The chain recombines TRBV27 with TRBJ2-7; the match to TRBD1 covers 9 bases. The germline V gene encodes CDR1 MNHEY and CDR2 SMNVEV (reference sequence). V shed 2 bases and J 5 bases; nucleotides not matched to a gene: 7. The CDR3 has 15 residues.